This T cell receptor beta chain comes out of a study of monozygotic twins with inflammatory bowel disease (dated by TCRdb to between 2017 and 2020). As for the study more broadly: In total, 28 monozygotic twin pairs made up the full study: 19 Danish pairs, all IBD-discordant, plus nine German pairs, of which four were IBD-concordant and five were IBD-discordant. Within discordant pairs, disease-associated traits were sought mainly by comparing IBD patients with their genetically identical healthy co-twins. Each individual had, on average, about 151 000 unique TCRalpha sequences and 181 000 unique TCRbeta sequences available for analysis. General conclusions and limits of the study: No single strong signal or clonotype linked to IBD turned up in the results, so the idea that one exists was not supported. No difference in repertoire similarity was observed between concordant and discordant twins, possibly owing to limited statistical power. IBD patients shared fewer clonotypes with other individuals than healthy twins did, most markedly in patients showing signs of disease activity. A decrease in TCRbeta repertoire diversity, as measured by inverse Simpson index, was observed in IBD patients compared with their healthy co-twins. Different T cell subtypes could not be distinguished in the analysis. Differing immunosuppressive treatments among patients may have added background noise and inter-individual variability to the repertoires.

The germline V gene gives CDR1 as MNHEY and CDR2 as SVGEGT. The CDR3 covers 11 residues, taking in both the cysteine and the phenylalanine. Nucleotide data are not available. Library method: 5' RACE. Preparation of each TCR library used approximately 3,200 ng of total RNA. For each sample, cDNA was synthesized in eight separate reactions using SMARTScribe reverse transcriptase. Unique molecular identifiers containing a 6-nucleotide sample barcode were introduced through template switching during cDNA synthesis. Amplification of TCRalpha and TCRbeta cDNA involved two nested PCRs of approximately 16 and 9 cycles, and each PCR was followed by bead purification. Before amplification, the cDNA was both treated with uracil DNA-glycosylase and purified with the QIAquick PCR purification kit. In the second PCR, Illumina TruSeq-compatible adapters and sample-specific barcodes were added. TapeStation and Qubit were used to check library quality and concentration, and 4.5 to 5 ng of each library was pooled. Pooled libraries were sequenced on an Illumina HiSeq2500 single-index Rapid Run with 2 x 100 bp reads and custom sequencing primers. As for the original processing: PCR and sequencing errors were corrected by UMI-based consensus assembly using MiGEC version 1.2.6. MiXCR version 2.1.1 was used to carry out V(D)J alignment, clonotype assembly and CDR3 extraction. Normalisation of gene usage, clonotype sharing and MAIT/NKT TCR abundance was achieved by analysing the top 1000, 10 000 and 20 000 clonotypes per sample. After downsampling to 27 000 UMIs, diversity was calculated as the inverse Simpson index using the vegan R package. Paired Mann-Whitney U tests were applied to discordant twin pairs, with Benjamini-Hochberg correction for multiple testing. TCRdb reprocessed the reads and assigns one entry to each CDR3 protein sequence, leaving out DNA. Here the V and J calls rest on TCRdb's processing, not on the authors' analysis. For this sample, the table gives about 160,000 distinct CDR3 sequences. The leading ten clones occupy 2.4% of the sample.

From each donor, an approximately 2.3 ml peripheral blood sample was drawn into PAXgene tubes and stored at -80 degrees C. Without any T cell sorting, total RNA was extracted from whole blood using the PAXgene blood miRNA kit on an automated QIAcube. Peripheral blood from monozygotic twin pairs concordant or discordant for inflammatory bowel disease was subjected to deep TCRalpha and TCRbeta repertoire profiling with unique molecular barcoding. Smoking habits were recorded for all twin pairs, and each individual was classified as a current, former or never smoker. Concerning this clonotype: Its antigen is not yet known.

The chain couples TRBV6-2 or TRBV6-3 to TRBJ2-1. The source material was blood. The sequence was collected from a human donor with ulcerative colitis or Crohn's disease, or a healthy co-twin of an affected twin (not recorded which). The CDR3: CASRSWNEQFF.